These 24 T cell receptor beta chains came from one sample sequenced in a study of patients and donors after allogeneic stem cell transplantation. TCRdb independently ran MiXCR on the RT-PCR reads; one entry per CDR3 protein. The sample includes 800,000 to 1,000,000 distinct CDR3 sequences, about 20% seen only once; the top ten take around 5.5%. The sample was blood, either unsorted or a sorted T cell fraction (not recorded which). The receptor set was obtained from a human donor who was either an allogeneic HSCT recipient or a stem cell or donor lymphocyte infusion donor (not recorded which). It is not recorded whose cells these are; they may come from a transplant donor.

V gene TRBV14 combines with J gene TRBJ2-1, with 9 nucleotides matching TRBD1. The CDR3 length is 16 residues. The germline V gene encodes CDR1 SGHDN and CDR2 FVKESK. Germline trimming cut 2 bases from V and 5 bases from J; bases unmatched to any gene: 7. The DNA of the CDR3 is TGTGCCAGCAGCCAACCCGGGACAGGGAGCGACAATGAGCAGTTCTTC. It codes for CASSQPGTGSDNEQFF.

This clonotype was counted at least ten times. The chain combines TRBV7-2 with TRBJ1-5, with unresolved D. V lost 1 base to trimming and J lost 1 base, with 8 bases between them. This CDR3 region has 15 residues. Germline CDR1 reads SGHTA; CDR2 reads FQGNSA. The CDR3 loop reads CASSLGVVSNQPQHF. CDR3 in DNA: TGTGCCAGCAGCTTAGGTGTCGTCAGCAATCAGCCCCAGCATTTT.

This clonotype appeared a few times. This chain joins TRBV20-1 and TRBJ2-2; D gene uncertain. The germline V and J ends were trimmed by 0 bases and 0 bases, with 8 bases remaining between them. The CDR3 loop spans 15 amino acids. Germline CDR1 reads DFQATT; CDR2 reads SNEGSKA (reference sequence). DNA of the CDR3: TGCAGTGCTAGAGAAGGCAGGACGAACACCGGGGAGCTGTTTTTT. It yields the protein CSAREGRTNTGELFF.

The chain links TRBV15 to TRBJ1-1; tentatively, D is TRBD1 (5 bases). The CDR3 loop spans 14 amino acids. V shed 6 bases and J shed 1 base, with 12 bases lying between them. Germline V gene sequence: CDR1 LNHNV, CDR2 YYDKDF (reference sequence). The CDR3 spells CATRTIQGNTEAFF. The CDR3, as DNA: TGTGCCACCAGGACAATTCAGGGGAACACTGAAGCTTTCTTT.

The chain has TRBV4-3 and TRBJ2-2; D is unclear. There are 12 residues in the CDR3. Germline V gene data show CDR1 as LGHNA and CDR2 as YSLEER. The ends were cut back, 0 bases at V and 8 bases at J, with 4 bases in the middle. CDR3 protein: CASSQERGELFF. The CDR3 DNA reads as TGCGCCAGCAGCCAAGAACGAGGGGAGCTGTTTTTT.

The V gene is TRBV11-2, the J gene TRBJ2-2; no definite D call. Germline V lookup: CDR1 SGHAT, CDR2 FQNNGV. Trimming removed 4 bases at V and 4 bases at J, with 19 bases between. The CDR3 has 17 residues. This CDR3 reads CASSSVAVTKITGELFF. The CDR3 DNA follows: TGTGCCAGCAGCTCAGTCGCCGTGACCAAAATCACCGGGGAGCTGTTTTTT.

This clonotype was counted only a few times. V is TRBV9 and J is TRBJ2-1, with a possible D match to TRBD1 (8 bases). V was shortened by 0 bases and J by 3 bases, with 28 bases between the two germline ends. The CDR3 length is 21 residues. Looked up from germline, CDR1 is SGDLS and CDR2 is YYNGEE. CDR3 coding DNA: TGTGCCAGCAGCGTAGGTCAGGGGGCGTCAATTTGGGCTAGCGGCTACAATGAGCAGTTCTTC. Translation gives CASSVGQGASIWASGYNEQFF.

This clonotype was counted between two and nine times. The chain uses TRBV10-3 and TRBJ1-2, with 7 bases fitting TRBD1. V shed 8 bases and J 3 bases; nucleotides not matched to a gene: 3. CDR1 and CDR2 from the germline V gene are ENHRY and SYGVKD. There are 12 residues in the CDR3. The CDR3 DNA reads TGTGCCATCGGGGACAGAGACTATGGCTACACCTTC. This gives the protein CAIGDRDYGYTF.

The chain links TRBV5-1 to TRBJ2-1; 9 bases match TRBD2. Germline V gene data show CDR1 as SGHRS and CDR2 as YFSETQ. V gave up 4 bases and J gave up 10 bases; unmatched junction bases: 12. The CDR3 sequence is 15 residues long. The DNA for the CDR3 is TGCGCCAGCAGCCCCTGGGTAGCGGGAGATCCAGAGCAGTTCTTC. Its protein product is CASSPWVAGDPEQFF.

This clonotype was counted only a few times. The V and J genes are TRBV12-3 or TRBV12-4 and TRBJ2-2; D unclear. The CDR3 spans 14 residues. The V end was cut by 3 bases, the J end by 6 bases, with 11 bases between. The CDR3 protein is CASSFGPPPGELFF. The CDR3 DNA reads as TGTGCCAGCAGTTTCGGGCCCCCGCCCGGGGAGCTGTTTTTT.

V usage is TRBV12-3 or TRBV12-4 and J usage is TRBJ2-7; 7 positions agree with TRBD1. The CDR3 sequence is 13 residues long. Trimming removed 6 bases from V and 7 bases from J; junction bases left unmatched: 9. CDR3 in amino acids: CASSKTGSGEQYF. The CDR3, as DNA: TGTGCCAGCAGCAAGACAGGGAGCGGAGAGCAGTACTTC.

In its sample, this clonotype was seen many times. J is TRBJ2-1 and V is TRBV24-1; D is possibly TRBD1 or TRBD2 (5 bases each). The CDR3 loop spans 16 amino acids. Between the trimmed V and J ends, which lost 1 base and 0 bases, there was a span of 9 bases. CDR1 KGHDR and CDR2 SFDVKD come from the germline V gene. The CDR3 loop is CATSDFWGSSYNEQFF. The CDR3 DNA follows: TGTGCCACCAGTGATTTTTGGGGGAGCTCCTACAATGAGCAGTTCTTC.

V usage is TRBV18 and J usage is TRBJ1-3; D is possibly TRBD1 (5 bases). Germline V gene lookup returns CDR1 KGHSH and CDR2 LQKENI. V lost 2 bases, J lost 3 bases, and 14 bases lay in between. This CDR3 is built from 16 residues. DNA for the CDR3: TGTGCCAGCTCACCAACTACAGGAATTAGTGGAAACACCATATATTTT. As protein: CASSPTTGISGNTIYF.

This clonotype has only a few counts. The rearrangement joins TRBV12-3 or TRBV12-4 to TRBJ1-2, with TRBD1 matching 9 bases. The CDR3 sequence is 16 residues long. V shed 4 bases and J 5 bases; nucleotides not matched to a gene: 11. CDR3 DNA sequence: TGTGCCAGCAGTTCTCGACCGGGACAGGGCAGGTATGGCTACACCTTC. Residues: CASSSRPGQGRYGYTF.

The V call is TRBV20-1, the J call TRBJ1-1, with 8 bases matching TRBD1. V gave up 6 bases and J gave up 4 bases; unmatched junction bases: 19. The CDR3 spans 17 residues. Germline V gene data show CDR1 as DFQATT and CDR2 as SNEGSKA (reference sequence). CDR3 region: CSAPNPNRGVVGTEAFF. In DNA form, the CDR3 reads TGCAGTGCCCCGAACCCGAACAGGGGGGTAGTCGGCACTGAAGCTTTCTTT.

The chain carries TRBV28 and TRBJ2-7; 8 bases map to TRBD1. Germline V gene sequence: CDR1 MDHEN, CDR2 SYDVKM. V shed 5 bases, J shed 3 bases, and the junction held 6 bases outside the gene matches. The CDR3 spans 14 residues. CDR3 protein: CASSTTGEGYEQYF. CDR3 bases: TGTGCCAGCAGTACGACAGGGGAAGGCTACGAGCAGTACTTC.

The chain links TRBV7-2 to TRBJ1-2; 9 positions agree with TRBD1. Germline V lookup: CDR1 SGHTA, CDR2 FQGNSA. With 6 bases clipped from V and 6 bases from J, the junction kept 8 bases outside the gene matches. The CDR3 is 14 residues long. Here the CDR3 DNA reads TGTGCCAGCAGTCTCGGACAGGGGTTCGATGGCTACACCTTC. This codes for CASSLGQGFDGYTF.

This clonotype was detected only a few times. The chain uses TRBV19 and TRBJ2-1; weak D call: TRBD2 (6 bases). V shed 3 bases and J shed 0 bases, with 9 bases lying between them. The CDR3 runs 15 residues. Germline V gives CDR1 LNHDA, CDR2 SQIVND (reference sequence). The CDR3 is CASSMTRSSYNEQFF. The CDR3 region has the DNA TGTGCCAGTAGTATGACTAGGAGCTCCTACAATGAGCAGTTCTTC.

The chain uses TRBV12-3 or TRBV12-4 and TRBJ2-5, with 8 bases fitting TRBD1. The CDR3 has 15 residues. The ends lost 3 bases at V and 4 bases at J; junction bases unmatched: 7. CDR3 bases: TGTGCCAGCAGTTTTCCCCCAGGGGGCGCAGAGACCCAGTACTTC. Amino acid sequence: CASSFPPGGAETQYF.

This clonotype was detected a few times. This rearrangement joins TRBV12-3 or TRBV12-4 to TRBJ1-4, with TRBD1 matching 10 bases. Losses at the gene ends were 6 bases for V and 5 bases for J; bases not matched to a gene: 6. This CDR3 has 15 amino acids. This chain's CDR3 is CASSTKDRGNEKLFF. The CDR3 DNA sequence: TGTGCCAGCAGCACAAAGGACAGGGGGAATGAAAAACTGTTTTTT.

The chain joins TRBV24-1 to TRBJ2-1, with 15 bases matching TRBD2. The germline V gene has CDR1 KGHDR and CDR2 SFDVKD. The CDR3 length is 16 residues. V gave up 4 bases and J gave up 9 bases; unmatched junction bases: 6. The CDR3 is CATSDPRTSGGGEQFF. As DNA, the CDR3 is TGTGCCACCAGTGACCCCCGGACTAGCGGGGGGGGTGAGCAGTTCTTC.

This clonotype has a handful of counts. The chain joins TRBV20-1 to TRBJ2-3; 11 bases map to TRBD2. The length of the CDR3 is 15 residues. The germline CDR1 and CDR2 sequences are DFQATT and SNEGSKA (reference sequence). With 4 bases clipped from V and 0 bases from J, the junction kept 3 bases outside the gene matches. CDR3 amino acids: CSANSGRGSTDTQYF. Written as DNA, the CDR3 is TGCAGTGCTAATAGCGGGAGGGGTAGCACAGATACGCAGTATTTT.

This clonotype showed up many times. This rearrangement joins TRBV12-3 or TRBV12-4 to TRBJ1-4; 10 bases are shared with TRBD1. The CDR3 consists of 16 residues. Germline trimming cut 5 bases from V and 6 bases from J; bases unmatched to any gene: 9. The CDR3, as DNA: TGTGCCAGCAGTGCCCCGACAGGGGGCAAAGATGAAAAACTGTTTTTT. Encoded protein: CASSAPTGGKDEKLFF.

The sample holds a few counts of this clonotype. This chain joins TRBV12-3 or TRBV12-4 and TRBJ2-4; possibly TRBD1 for D (6 bases). Between the trimmed V and J ends, which lost 5 bases and 0 bases, there was a span of 20 bases. The CDR3 has 18 amino acids. CDR3: CASSRNWTAQIAKNIQYF. The DNA of the CDR3 is TGTGCCAGCAGTCGAAATTGGACAGCCCAAATAGCCAAAAACATTCAGTACTTC.